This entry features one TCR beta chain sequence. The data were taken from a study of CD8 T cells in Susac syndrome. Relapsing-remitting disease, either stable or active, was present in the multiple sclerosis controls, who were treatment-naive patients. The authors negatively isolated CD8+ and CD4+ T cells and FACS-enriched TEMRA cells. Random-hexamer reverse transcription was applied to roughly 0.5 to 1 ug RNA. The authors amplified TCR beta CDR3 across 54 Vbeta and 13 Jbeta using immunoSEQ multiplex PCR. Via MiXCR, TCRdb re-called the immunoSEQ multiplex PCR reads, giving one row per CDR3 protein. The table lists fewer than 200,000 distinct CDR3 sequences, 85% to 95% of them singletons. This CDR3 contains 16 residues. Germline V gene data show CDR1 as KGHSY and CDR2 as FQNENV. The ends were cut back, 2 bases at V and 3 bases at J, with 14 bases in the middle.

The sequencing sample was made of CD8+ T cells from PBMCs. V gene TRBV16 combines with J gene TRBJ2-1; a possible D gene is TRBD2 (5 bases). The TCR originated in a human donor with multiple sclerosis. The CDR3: CASSQHNSGYYNEQFF. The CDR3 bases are TGTGCCAGCAGCCAACATAACTCGGGGTACTACAATGAGCAGTTCTTC.